Below, 16 T cell receptor beta chains from the same sample are listed, as sequenced in a study of blood T cell repertoires in COVID-19. Profiling relied on immunoSEQ multiplex PCR, and the TCRdb table lists in-frame clones only, not all of them. The sample has 150,000 to 200,000 clones; about 82% are singletons. The sequencing sample was made of peripheral blood. The receptors were sampled from an older man with active or convalescent COVID-19.

This chain uses TRBV11-2 with TRBJ2-3; a possible D gene is TRBD2 (6 bases). The germline V and J ends were trimmed by 5 bases and 5 bases, with 8 bases remaining between them. CDR3 size: 12 residues. Germline V gives CDR1 SGHAT, CDR2 FQNNGV. This chain's CDR3 is CASSDGGDTQYF. CDR3 nucleotides: TGTGCCAGCAGCGACGGGGGAGATACGCAGTATTTT.

The gene calls are TRBV7-9 and TRBJ2-5, with TRBD2 identical over 14 bases. Trimming at V came to 3 bases and at J to 0 bases, leaving 6 bases not matched to a gene. The germline CDR1 and CDR2 sequences are SEHNR and FQNEAQ (reference sequence). CDR3 length: 18 residues. The CDR3 sequence: CASSFKWTSGGNQETQYF. DNA of the CDR3: TGTGCCAGCAGCTTTAAATGGACTAGCGGGGGGAACCAAGAGACCCAGTACTTC.

This chain connects TRBV27 to TRBJ2-1; TRBD1 matches 7 bases. CDR1 and CDR2 from the germline V gene are MNHEY and SMNVEV (reference sequence). Unmatched junction bases numbered 14, after V lost 8 bases and J lost 4 bases. The CDR3 is made up of 16 amino acids. The chain's CDR3 is CASVTKGAGSYNEQFF. For the CDR3, the DNA is TGTGCCAGCGTCACGAAGGGGGCAGGGTCTTACAATGAGCAGTTCTTC.

V and J are TRBV6-5 and TRBJ2-7; maybe TRBD1 (7 bases). Trimming stripped 6 bases from V and 0 bases from J, with 15 bases between. Germline lookup yields CDR1 MNHEY and CDR2 SVGAGI. This CDR3 region has 15 residues. The CDR3 bases are TGTGCCAGCAGCAAGGGGGCGGGGTTCTCCTACGAGCAGTACTTC. Translation gives CASSKGAGFSYEQYF.

The genes are TRBV11-2 and TRBJ1-1, with D uncertain. Germline V gene data show CDR1 as SGHAT and CDR2 as FQNNGV. V dropped 0 bases and J dropped 3 bases, with 11 bases sitting between them. The CDR3 consists of 15 residues. CDR3 region: CASSLDPTSYTEAFF. For the CDR3, the DNA is TGTGCCAGCAGCTTAGACCCTACGTCTTACACTGAAGCTTTCTTT.

The chain employs TRBV9 and TRBJ2-3; 8 nucleotides match TRBD2. The germline V gene has CDR1 SGDLS and CDR2 YYNGEE. This CDR3 contains 17 residues. Trimming took 3 bases from V and 2 from J; bases not matched to a gene: 11. CDR3 sequence: CASSGLDAGGLTDTQYF. The CDR3, as DNA: TGTGCCAGCAGCGGGTTGGATGCGGGGGGCCTCACAGATACGCAGTATTTT.

J is TRBJ2-7 and V is TRBV7-6; perhaps TRBD1 as D (6 bases). Trimming took off 1 base at V and 2 bases at J, with 21 bases between the two ends. The CDR3 has 18 amino acids. Germline CDR1 and CDR2: SGHVS and FNYEAQ. Here the CDR3 reads CASSLGVQGRGMPYEQYF. The DNA of the CDR3 is TGTGCCAGCAGCTTAGGAGTTCAGGGGCGCGGTATGCCCTACGAGCAGTACTTC.

The J gene is TRBJ1-2, the V gene TRBV9; the match to TRBD1 covers 9 bases. With 7 bases clipped from V and 8 bases from J, the junction kept 12 bases outside the gene matches. This CDR3 contains 14 residues. Germline CDR1 and CDR2: SGDLS and YYNGEE. The CDR3 DNA is TGTGCCAGCTCATTTAGGGGGACAGGGTTAGGCTACACCTTC. Translating it yields CASSFRGTGLGYTF.

The chain couples TRBV7-3 to TRBJ2-1; 11 bases are shared with TRBD2. In germline, CDR1 is SGHTA, CDR2 FQGTGA. The CDR3 is made up of 15 amino acids. The J segment lost 7 bases and the V segment lost 3 bases, leaving 5 bases of the junction unmatched. As DNA, the CDR3 is TGTGCCAGCAGCTTGCTAGCGGGAGGAAGGAATGAGCAGTTCTTC. This codes for CASSLLAGGRNEQFF.

A few counts support this clone. The chain combines TRBV18 with TRBJ1-1, with a weak D call TRBD1 (5 bases). The CDR3 is 13 residues long. V was shortened by 3 bases and J by 6 bases, with 11 bases between the two germline ends. In germline, CDR1 is KGHSH, CDR2 LQKENI. DNA for the CDR3: TGTGCCAGCTCACCGGAACAGGACGCTGAAGCTTTCTTT. Translating gives CASSPEQDAEAFF. Based on the CDR3 plus reference TRBV18 and TRBJ1-1, the full variable domain is NAGVMQNPRHLVRRRGQEARLRCSPMKGHSHVYWYRQLPEEGLKFMVYLQKENIIDESGMPKERFSAEFPKEGPSILRIQQVVRGDSAAYFCASSPEQDAEAFFGQGTRLTVV.

The J gene is TRBJ2-1, the V gene TRBV7-2; D may be TRBD2 (6 bases). Trimming left V 4 bases short and J 0 bases short, with 10 bases between. Germline lookup yields CDR1 SGHTA and CDR2 FQGNSA. The CDR3 is 15 amino acids. CDR3 coding DNA: TGTGCCAGCAGCTCGGGACTGAGCTCCTACAATGAGCAGTTCTTC. It codes for CASSSGLSSYNEQFF.

J is TRBJ1-1 and V is TRBV6-5; possible D gene TRBD1, 6 bases. Per the germline V gene, CDR1 is MNHEY and CDR2 is SVGAGI. Trimming took 2 bases from V and 5 from J, leaving 15 bases between them. CDR3 length: 15 amino acids. The DNA for the CDR3 is TGTGCCAGCAGTTACGCGAACAGGGTAGATACTGAAGCTTTCTTT. Protein product: CASSYANRVDTEAFF.

The V and J genes are TRBV5-1 and TRBJ1-3, with D uncertain. The CDR3 extends over 15 amino acids. Trimming left V 1 base short and J 0 bases short, with 8 bases between. Per germline, CDR1 SGHRS and CDR2 YFSETQ. CDR3 sequence (DNA): TGCGCCAGCAGCTTGATGTCAAACTCTGGAAACACCATATATTTT. Protein: CASSLMSNSGNTIYF.

This clone was seen just once. The chain employs TRBV7-6 and TRBJ2-2; 11 nucleotides line up with TRBD1. Per germline, CDR1 SGHVS and CDR2 FNYEAQ. Trimming cost V 5 bases and J 14 bases; bases outside gene matches: 10. The CDR3 totals 14 residues. The DNA of the CDR3 is TGTGCCAGCAGCGCCTACCGGGACAGGGGGGGTCTGTTTTTT. Translating it yields CASSAYRDRGGLFF.

V and J are TRBV4-2 and TRBJ2-5, with D possibly TRBD2 on 6 matching bases. The CDR3 runs 15 residues. Per germline, CDR1 LGHNA and CDR2 YNFKEQ. The ends were cut back, 4 bases at V and 5 bases at J, with 17 bases in the middle. The CDR3 DNA reads TGTGCCAGCAGCCGGGACGTGGGGGGAAGGGAGACCCAGTACTTC. Amino acid sequence: CASSRDVGGRETQYF.

This chain joins TRBV12-3 or TRBV12-4 and TRBJ1-2; TRBD1 agrees at 8 bases. This CDR3 is built from 13 residues. Trimming removed 3 bases from V and 8 bases from J; junction bases left unmatched: 5. The CDR3 coding sequence is TGTGCCAGCAGTTTTCAGGGGGCAGGCGGCTACACCTTC. Its translation is CASSFQGAGGYTF.